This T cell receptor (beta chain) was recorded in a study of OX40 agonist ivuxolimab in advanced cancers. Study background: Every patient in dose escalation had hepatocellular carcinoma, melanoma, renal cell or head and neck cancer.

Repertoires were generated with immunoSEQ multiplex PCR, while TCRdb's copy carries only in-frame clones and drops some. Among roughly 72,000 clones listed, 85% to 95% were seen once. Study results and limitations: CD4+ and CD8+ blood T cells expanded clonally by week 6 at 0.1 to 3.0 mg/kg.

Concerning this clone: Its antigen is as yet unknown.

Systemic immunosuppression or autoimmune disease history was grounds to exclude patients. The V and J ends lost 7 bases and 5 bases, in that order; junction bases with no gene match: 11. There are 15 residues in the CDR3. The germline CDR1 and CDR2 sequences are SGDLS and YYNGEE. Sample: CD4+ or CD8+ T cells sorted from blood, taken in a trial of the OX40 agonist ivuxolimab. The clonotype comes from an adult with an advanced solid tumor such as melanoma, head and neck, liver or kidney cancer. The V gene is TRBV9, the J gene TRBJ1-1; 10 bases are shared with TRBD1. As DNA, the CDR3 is TGTGCCAGCTCAAGTTCGGGACAGGGGTTTACTGAAGCTTTCTTT. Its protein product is CASSSSGQGFTEAFF.